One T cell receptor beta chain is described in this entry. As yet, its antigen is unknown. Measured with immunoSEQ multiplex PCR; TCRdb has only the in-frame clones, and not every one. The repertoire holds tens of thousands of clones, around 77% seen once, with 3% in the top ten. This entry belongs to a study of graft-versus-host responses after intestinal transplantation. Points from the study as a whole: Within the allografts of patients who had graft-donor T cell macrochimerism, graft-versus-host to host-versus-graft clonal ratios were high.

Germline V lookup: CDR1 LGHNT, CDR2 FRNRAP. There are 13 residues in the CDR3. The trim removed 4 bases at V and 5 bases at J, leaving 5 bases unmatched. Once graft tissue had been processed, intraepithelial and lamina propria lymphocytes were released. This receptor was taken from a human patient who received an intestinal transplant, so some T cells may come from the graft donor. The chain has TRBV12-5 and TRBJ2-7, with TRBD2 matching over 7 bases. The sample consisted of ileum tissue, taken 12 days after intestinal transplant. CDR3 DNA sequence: TGTGCTAGTGGTTCGGGGGGTCTCAACGAGCAGTACTTC. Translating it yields CASGSGGLNEQYF.